This T cell receptor (beta chain) was identified in a study of OX40 agonist ivuxolimab in advanced cancers. On the study more broadly: Allowance was made for prior anti-PD-1, anti-PD-L1 or anti-CTLA-4 therapy, and approximately 40% had some.

Using immunoSEQ multiplex PCR, the repertoire was profiled, and TCRdb retains in-frame clones only, with some absent. Seen here are tens of thousands of clones, under 95% observed once, and the top ten hold about 5.6%. V lost 0 bases and J lost 10, with 9 bases in between. Germline-derived CDR1 and CDR2 are MNHEY and SVGAGI. The CDR3 covers 12 residues. Sampling times: baseline, cycle 4 day 1, cycle 7 day 1. The study's findings and limits: Nonresponders, in some cases, also had low normalized T-cell clonal expansion.

As to this clone: Its matching antigen is unknown.

The rearrangement joins TRBV6-5 to TRBJ1-2; D is perhaps TRBD1 (5 bases). The sequence derives from an adult with an advanced solid tumor such as melanoma, head and neck, liver or kidney cancer. The source was CD4+ or CD8+ T cells sorted from blood, collected in a trial of the OX40 agonist ivuxolimab. The CDR3 protein is CASSYSGTDYTF. CDR3 in DNA: TGTGCCAGCAGTTACTCGGGGACCGACTACACCTTC.